One sample yielded the 17 T cell receptor beta chains listed below, sequenced in a study of graft-versus-host responses after intestinal transplantation. The repertoire was sequenced with immunoSEQ multiplex PCR; TCRdb's copy has only in-frame clones and lacks some. Of 45,000 to 60,000 clones listed, around nine tenths are singletons. These TCRs are of unknown antigen specificity. This material consisted of unstimulated CD4+ T cells sorted from spleen or lymph node cells, taken before transplant. The receptors originated from a human donor who was the organ donor for an intestinal transplant.

The chain has TRBV5-1 and TRBJ2-3; D gene ambiguous. The V end was cut by 2 bases, the J end by 1 base, with 8 bases between. The V gene's germline CDR1 is SGHRS and CDR2 YFSETQ. This CDR3 comprises 14 residues. This CDR3 reads CASSFRLGTDTQYF. The CDR3 DNA reads as TGCGCCAGCAGCTTTCGATTGGGCACAGATACGCAGTATTTT.

The chain couples TRBV28 to TRBJ2-7; 13 bases are shared with TRBD2. Looked up from germline, CDR1 is MDHEN and CDR2 is SYDVKM. V lost 11 bases and J lost 2; bases outside the gene matches: 6. The length of the CDR3 is 14 residues. CDR3 in amino acids: CASWTSGSAYEQYF. The CDR3, as DNA: TGTGCCTCGTGGACTAGCGGGAGCGCCTACGAGCAGTACTTC.

The J gene is TRBJ1-5, the V gene TRBV2, with 7 bases that match TRBD1. CDR3 length: 15 residues. The V segment lost 6 bases and the J segment 1 base; nucleotides outside the gene matches: 6. The germline V gene has CDR1 SNHLY and CDR2 FYNNEI. The CDR3: CASRSRGGSNQPQHF. CDR3 coding DNA: TGTGCCAGCAGATCCAGGGGGGGGAGCAATCAGCCCCAGCATTTT.

V usage is TRBV19 and J usage is TRBJ2-1; TRBD2 agrees at 8 bases. J gave up 3 bases and V 3 bases, and 1 base lay outside the gene matches. CDR3 length equals 14 residues. Germline V gene sequence: CDR1 LNHDA, CDR2 SQIVND (reference sequence). The CDR3 loop is CASSMGTSYNEQFF. The CDR3 DNA is TGTGCCAGTAGTATGGGGACTAGCTACAATGAGCAGTTCTTC.

This sequence joins TRBV5-4 and TRBJ2-1; TRBD2 is a possible D gene (5 bases). Germline V gene sequence: CDR1 SGHNT, CDR2 YYREEE (reference sequence). Deletions cut 2 bases from V and 9 bases from J, with 15 bases between. The CDR3 runs to 14 residues. CDR3 amino acids: CASSFGGWFGEQFF. The CDR3 coding sequence is TGTGCCAGCAGCTTCGGCGGGTGGTTCGGTGAGCAGTTCTTC.

The CDR3 DNA is TGTGCCAGCACTCGGGGGTTAGCGGGCAATGAGCAGTTCTTC. This gives the protein CASTRGLAGNEQFF. The chain has TRBV2 and TRBJ2-1; TRBD2 matches at 7 bases. J lost 6 bases, V lost 7 bases, and 9 bases had no gene match. The CDR3 covers 14 residues. Germline loops: CDR1 SNHLY, CDR2 FYNNEI.

This clone was recorded once. The J gene is TRBJ2-1, the V gene TRBV21-1; the D call TRBD2 from the table was never checked on the DNA. TRBV21-1 is deemed a pseudogene. This CDR3 comprises 18 residues. The CDR3 sequence: CASSKVKGTSGHYNEQFF. The CDR3 DNA sequence: TGTGCCAGCAGCAAAGTGAAAGGGACTAGCGGGCACTACAATGAGCAGTTCTTC.

V is TRBV19 and J is TRBJ2-1, with 13 bases matching TRBD2. CDR3 length: 14 amino acids. Per the germline V gene, CDR1 is LNHDA and CDR2 is SQIVND (reference sequence). Unmatched junction bases numbered 1, after V lost 1 base and J lost 10 bases. As DNA, the CDR3 is TGTGCCAGTAGTATAGGACTAGCGGGAGGCGAGCAGTTCTTC. Translated, it gives CASSIGLAGGEQFF.

J is TRBJ1-3 and V is TRBV19; the D is unclear. The germline gives CDR1 LNHDA, CDR2 SQIVND (reference sequence). V was shortened by 8 bases and J by 0 bases, with 8 bases between the two germline ends. This CDR3 has 13 residues. This CDR3 is CASAGSSGNTIYF. CDR3 in DNA: TGTGCCAGTGCGGGAAGCTCTGGAAACACCATATATTTT.

The gene calls are TRBV6-1 and TRBJ1-2; D remains unclear. The V and J ends lost 5 bases and 5 bases respectively, with 9 bases between them. CDR3 length equals 12 residues. Germline CDR1 reads MNHNS; CDR2 reads SASEGT. The CDR3 protein is CASSYLLYGYTF. The DNA of the CDR3 is TGTGCCAGCAGTTATCTGCTTTATGGCTACACCTTC.

V and J are TRBV6-1 and TRBJ1-5; D perhaps matches TRBD1 (5 bases). CDR1 and CDR2 from the germline V gene are MNHNS and SASEGT. The CDR3 is made up of 15 amino acids. Trimming took 4 bases from V and 5 from J, leaving 15 bases between them. The DNA of the CDR3 is TGTGCCAGCAGTGCTATCGGGGGAGGCTATCAGCCCCAGCATTTT. This translates into CASSAIGGGYQPQHF.

The V call is TRBV6-5, the J call TRBJ2-4; D not certain. This CDR3 is built from 11 residues. Germline CDR1 is MNHEY and CDR2 is SVGAGI. V dropped 6 bases and J dropped 8 bases, with 8 bases sitting between them. The CDR3, as DNA: TGTGCCAGCAGGAGGCAGGACATTCAGTACTTC. It specifies CASRRQDIQYF.

The chain is built from TRBV7-2 and TRBJ2-1, with 11 bases fitting TRBD2. The germline CDR1 and CDR2 sequences are SGHTA and FQGNSA. The trim removed 4 bases at V and 4 bases at J, leaving 3 bases unmatched. The length of the CDR3 is 15 residues. The CDR3 DNA follows: TGTGCCAGCAGCTACAGACTAGCGGGATACAATGAGCAGTTCTTC. This sequence encodes CASSYRLAGYNEQFF.

About this clone: A read error may account for a junction end that differs from germline. This chain links TRBV14 with TRBJ2-1; TRBD2 might be the D (5 bases). This CDR3 has 13 amino acids. Germline V gives CDR1 SGHDN, CDR2 FVKESK. As DNA, the CDR3 is TGTGCCAGCAGCCGAGGGCCCTACAATGAGCAGCTCTTC. Its protein is CASSRGPYNEQLF.

The chain employs TRBV5-5 and TRBJ2-1; 8 nucleotides agree with TRBD2. There are 15 residues in the CDR3. Germline CDR1 reads SGHKS; CDR2 reads YYEKEE (reference sequence). Trimming removed 0 bases from V and 6 bases from J; junction bases left unmatched: 5. This chain's CDR3 is CASSLASGGGNEQFF. DNA for the CDR3: TGTGCCAGCAGCTTGGCGTCGGGAGGGGGCAATGAGCAGTTCTTC.

The gene calls are TRBV10-1 and TRBJ1-2; D gene unclear. Trimming took off 7 bases at V and 2 bases at J, with 8 bases between the two ends. Germline lookup yields CDR1 WNHNN and CDR2 SYGVQD (reference sequence). This CDR3 comprises 12 residues. In DNA, the CDR3 is TGCGCCAGCAAGGAGGAAAACTATGGCTACACCTTC. This encodes CASKEENYGYTF.

The gene calls are TRBV27 and TRBJ1-4; 8 bases agree with TRBD1. V dropped 6 bases and J dropped 0; count of bases not matched to a gene: 15. The germline V gene has CDR1 MNHEY and CDR2 SMNVEV (reference sequence). The CDR3 covers 19 residues. CDR3 loop: CASSRRIPGQASTNEKLFF. The CDR3 DNA is TGTGCCAGCAGCCGACGAATCCCGGGACAGGCGTCAACTAATGAAAAACTGTTTTTT.